A selection of T cell receptor beta chains follows, all from one sample in a study of OX40 agonist ivuxolimab in advanced cancers. Libraries were prepared by immunoSEQ multiplex PCR; TCRdb keeps only in-frame clonotypes and omits some of them. The sample shows 84,000 or so clones, 88% of them seen only once. The sequences come from CD4+ or CD8+ T cells sorted from blood, collected in a trial of the OX40 agonist ivuxolimab. The receptor source for this set is an adult with an advanced solid tumor such as melanoma, head and neck, liver or kidney cancer. CDR3s include the opening cysteine and the closing phenylalanine or tryptophan. A D gene is named only where the DNA matches it firmly. Not every row has a clone size; where given, it reads once, few, many or a size class.

j_call d_call clone_size v_call cdr3_nt cdr3_aa
TRBJ2-1 TRBD2 few TRBV5-1 TGCGCCAGCAGCGAGAGCGGGGCTGTGTACAATGAGCAGTTCTTC CASSESGAVYNEQFF
TRBJ1-4 TRBD1 few TRBV6-5 TGTGCCAGCAGTTACTTTCCAGGGGGAACGGAAAAACTGTTTTTT CASSYFPGGTEKLFF
TRBJ2-1 - - TRBV6-5 TGTGCCAGCAGCTTAAGGGGGGGCTTTCATAATGAGCAGTTCTTC CASSLRGGFHNEQFF
TRBJ2-4 - - TRBV4-1 TGCGCCAGCAGCCAACCCACGTCCAAGGACATTCAGTACTTC CASSQPTSKDIQYF
TRBJ2-2 TRBD1 - TRBV14 TGTGCCAGCAGTCTGACCGGACAGGGCACCGGGGAGCTGTTTTTT CASSLTGQGTGELFF
TRBJ1-2 TRBD1 - TRBV30 TGTGCCTGGACCAGGGGGGGCTATGGCTACACCTTC CAWTRGGYGYTF
TRBJ2-6 - - TRBV5-1 TGCGCCAGCAGCCCCACAGGGACTGGGGCCAACGTCCTGACTTTC CASSPTGTGANVLTF
TRBJ2-5 TRBD2 - TRBV5-1 TGCGCCAGCAGCCCGCCCGTAGCGGGGGAAGAGACCCAGTACTTC CASSPPVAGEETQYF
TRBJ2-1 TRBD2 once TRBV27 TGTGCCAGCAGTCTCCTTGACGGGGGGGCCTATGAGCAGTTCTTC CASSLLDGGAYEQFF
TRBJ2-5 TRBD1 - TRBV5-5 TGTGCCAGCAGCTCCGGGACAGGGACCCAAGAGACCCAGTACTTC CASSSGTGTQETQYF
TRBJ1-6 - - TRBV6-1 TGTGCCAGCCTGGGGGACGGATTCGTTGCCCTCCACTTT CASLGDGFVALHF
TRBJ2-2 - - TRBV19 TGTGCCAGTAGGGAACAGGGTTTGACCGGGGAGCTGTTTTTT CASREQGLTGELFF
TRBJ2-5 TRBD2 - TRBV5-1 TGCGCCAGCAGCTTGGGGGCTAGCGGGGGTCAAGAGACCCAGTACTTC CASSLGASGGQETQYF
TRBJ2-1 - - TRBV6-6 TGTGCCATACAGGGATTATCGGGTAATGAGCAGTTCTTC CAIQGLSGNEQFF
TRBJ2-4 - - TRBV4-3 TGCGCCAGCAGCCAAGAGGAGGGGGCCAAAAACATTCAGTACTTC CASSQEEGAKNIQYF
TRBJ2-7 - - TRBV6-1 TGTGCCAGCAGTGACCTGAGGCCCGTCCGGGAGCAGTACTTC CASSDLRPVREQYF
TRBJ2-7 - - TRBV25-1 TGTGCCAGCAGTGAATGGGGGTTGGGATACGAGCAGTACTTC CASSEWGLGYEQYF
TRBJ2-7 TRBD1 - TRBV10-3 TGTGCCATCAGTAGGGACAGGACCTACGAGCAGTACTTC CAISRDRTYEQYF
TRBJ1-5 - - TRBV7-7 TGTGCTAGCAGCCCAAAGGGGGGGGTGACAGTTAAGGATAATCAGCCCCAGCATTTT CASSPKGGVTVKDNQPQHF
TRBJ2-5 TRBD1 - TRBV10-3 TGTGCCATCAGTGAGCAGTTAGGGACAGGGCGAGAGACCCAGTACTTC CAISEQLGTGRETQYF
TRBJ1-5 - - TRBV16 TGTGCCAGCAGCCAAGACAGTAATAGCAATCAGCCCCAGCATTTT CASSQDSNSNQPQHF
TRBJ1-3 - - TRBV9 TGTGCCAGCAGCGCAAAGGGGAGCTCTGGAAACACCATATATTTT CASSAKGSSGNTIYF
TRBJ2-5 - - TRBV5-5 TGTGCCAGCAGCCCCCGCTCGCCGGCGGTTTCCCAAGAGACCCAGTACTTC CASSPRSPAVSQETQYF
TRBJ2-7 TRBD1 once TRBV19 TGTGCCAGTAGTATCCAGGACAGGGGCCCCTACGAGCAGTACTTC CASSIQDRGPYEQYF
TRBJ1-3 - - TRBV7-9 TGTGCCAGCAGCTTAGCGGCAGGGATCGGGACTGGAAACACCATATATTTT CASSLAAGIGTGNTIYF
TRBJ1-2 - - TRBV5-6 TGTGCCAGCAGCCCCCCGAGGCCCCCCGGCCCCGGCTACACCTTC CASSPPRPPGPGYTF
TRBJ1-3 TRBD1 - TRBV19 TGTGCCAGTCGAGGGGACAGACCGCAGGCCATATATTTT CASRGDRPQAIYF
TRBJ1-5 TRBD1 - TRBV18 TGTGCCAGCTCACCATCGGGACAGGGGGCTTCTCAGCCCCAGCATTTT CASSPSGQGASQPQHF
TRBJ1-1 TRBD1 - TRBV7-9 TGTGCCAGCAGCCTAGACAGGGGTGCTGAAGCTTTCTTT CASSLDRGAEAFF
TRBJ2-7 - - TRBV6-5 TGTGCCAGCGGCAAGGGACCCACCTACGAGCAGTACTTC CASGKGPTYEQYF
TRBJ2-7 - - TRBV6-5 TGTGCCAGCAGTTACGGCGCAGGGAGGTACGAGCAGTACTTC CASSYGAGRYEQYF
TRBJ2-2 TRBD1 - TRBV11-2 TGTGCCAGCAGCTCGCTGAGGGACAGGGTCCCCGGGGAGCTGTTTTTT CASSSLRDRVPGELFF
TRBJ1-2 - - TRBV18 TGTGCCAGCTCACCAGGACGGAGAATGTACGATGGCTACACCTTC CASSPGRRMYDGYTF
TRBJ2-1 TRBD2 - TRBV5-8 TGTGCCAGCAGCTACGAGGGACTAGCGCGACCTTACAATGAGCAGTTCTTC CASSYEGLARPYNEQFF
TRBJ2-4 TRBD2 - TRBV11-2 TGTGCCAGCAGCTTAGATAGGAGTTGGGGGGGAAGAAACATTCAGTACTTC CASSLDRSWGGRNIQYF
TRBJ2-1 TRBD1 - TRBV6-5 TGTGCCAGCAGGACAGGGACAAAGGTGGGTGAGCAGTTCTTC CASRTGTKVGEQFF
TRBJ2-5 - - TRBV14 TGTGCCAGCAGCCCTCAGAGGACCTATCAAGGGGGGACCCAGTACTTC CASSPQRTYQGGTQYF
TRBJ2-3 - - TRBV7-8 TGTGCCAGCAGCTTAGTAGGCTTAGGAGGGGGCGGTTTTGCAGATACGCAGTATTTT CASSLVGLGGGGFADTQYF
TRBJ2-7 TRBD2 - TRBV6-5 TGTGCCAGCAGTCGGGGAGGGATCTCCTACGAGCAGTACTTC CASSRGGISYEQYF
TRBJ2-3 TRBD1 - TRBV7-8 TGTGCCAGCAGCTTAAGGCGACAGGGAAACACAGATACGCAGTATTTT CASSLRRQGNTDTQYF
TRBJ1-1 TRBD1 once TRBV7-9 TGTGCCAGCAGCTTGGAGACAGGGGGCACTGAAGCTTTCTTT CASSLETGGTEAFF
TRBJ1-5 TRBD1 - TRBV5-6 TGTGCCAGCAGCTTGGGACAGGGGGCGGCTCAGCCCCAGCATTTT CASSLGQGAAQPQHF
TRBJ1-3 - - TRBV5-4 TGTGCCAGCAGCCCGGGGAGATTTGGAAACACCATATATTTT CASSPGRFGNTIYF
TRBJ2-1 - - TRBV5-4 TGTGCCAGCAGCTTGGGGGGACGCCCTAAAGAACATGAGCAGTTCTTC CASSLGGRPKEHEQFF